This TCR beta chain was recorded in a study of PD-L1 blockade in urothelial cancer. Study context: The year 2014 saw patients start atezolizumab, 1,200 mg intravenously every 3 weeks. The study's findings and limits: TCR clonality was measured in pretreatment peripheral blood. Clonality below the median predicted better survival.

Spiking of synthetic TCR analog templates was performed in each PCR. The assay was immunoSEQ multiplex PCR, and TCRdb's table has in-frame clones only and misses some. The data contain 70,000 to 95,000 clones, over 80% of them seen just once; the ten biggest clones take up approximately 2.1%. The germline gives CDR1 MGHDK, CDR2 SYGVNS. J was trimmed by 11 bases and V by 4 bases; bases with no gene match: 4. This CDR3 has 12 amino acids. About this clone: What it recognizes is unknown.

Time point described: pretreatment peripheral blood. This sequence originates from a man aged 55 to 70 with urothelial cancer. The sample consisted of PBMCs, taken around atezolizumab (anti-PD-L1) treatment. The chain links TRBV25-1 to TRBJ2-7; 11 bases are shared with TRBD1. CDR3 sequence (DNA): TGTGCCAGCAGTGGAGGACAGGGGGCCGAGTACTTC. Residues: CASSGGQGAEYF.